A single sample is the source of the 20 T cell receptor beta chains below, sequenced in a study of CD8+CD57+ T cells in acquired aplastic anemia. Genomic DNA templated the TCR beta VDJ and CDR3 profiling. TCRdb analysed the reads with MiXCR anew, one entry per CDR3 protein. The table has approximately 270,000 distinct CDR3 sequences, about 56% seen once. The sequenced sample consisted of sorted CD4+, CD8+, or CD8+CD57+ T cells (not recorded which) from PBMCs. The receptors come from a human donor with severe aplastic anemia or a healthy control (not recorded which).

The chain links TRBV7-4 to TRBJ2-7, with D tentatively TRBD1 or TRBD2 (5 bases each). V was pared by 5 bases and J by 5 bases, with 16 bases between. The CDR3 consists of 14 residues. Per the germline V gene, CDR1 is SGHVT and CDR2 is SQSDAQ. CDR3 nucleotides: TGTGCCAGCAGCGTCAAGAGGGGAATCGACGAGCAGTACTTC. Translated, it gives CASSVKRGIDEQYF.

This clonotype has at least ten counts. The chain carries TRBV7-8 and TRBJ2-3; possibly TRBD2 for D (6 bases). The V gene's germline CDR1 is SGHVS and CDR2 FQNEAQ. The CDR3 has 14 residues. Trimming cost V 7 bases and J 4 bases, with 15 bases left between them. The chain's CDR3 is CASKAPWRADTQYF. The CDR3 coding sequence is TGTGCCAGCAAGGCCCCATGGAGGGCAGATACGCAGTATTTT.

This clonotype appeared many times. This rearrangement joins TRBV13 to TRBJ2-1; TRBD2 agrees at 7 bases. This CDR3 comprises 15 residues. V lost 0 bases and J lost 3; bases outside the gene matches: 2. CDR1 is PRHDT and CDR2 is FYEKMQ in the germline V gene (reference sequence). The chain's CDR3 is CASSLGWGGYNEQFF. The CDR3, as DNA: TGTGCCAGCAGCTTAGGTTGGGGGGGCTACAATGAGCAGTTCTTC.

This clonotype was counted only a few times. The chain links TRBV7-2 to TRBJ2-3; no reliable D call. The germline V and J ends were trimmed by 4 bases and 4 bases, with 9 bases remaining between them. The CDR3 has 13 amino acids. Germline-derived CDR1 and CDR2 are SGHTA and FQGNSA. CDR3 nucleotides: TGTGCCAGCAGCTCCTCAGCCCCAGATACGCAGTATTTT. Protein: CASSSSAPDTQYF. Full variable domain (outside the CDR3, taken from reference TRBV7-2 and TRBJ2-3): GAGVSQSPSNKVTEKGKDVELRCDPISGHTALYWYRQSLGQGLEFLIYFQGNSAPDKSGLPSDRFSAERTGGSVSTLTIQRTQQEDSAVYLCASSSSAPDTQYFGPGTRLTVL.

V gene TRBV11-3 combines with J gene TRBJ2-7; D may be TRBD2 (7 bases). V was shortened by 5 bases and J by 3 bases, with 14 bases between the two germline ends. Germline V gene sequence: CDR1 SGHNT, CDR2 YENEEA. The CDR3 is 14 residues long. The CDR3 loop is CASSPGGPYYEQYF. The CDR3 DNA reads as TGTGCCAGCAGCCCCGGGGGGCCGTACTACGAGCAGTACTTC.

This clonotype came up a few times. This rearrangement joins TRBV10-3 to TRBJ2-5; D might be TRBD2 (5 bases). The germline V gene encodes CDR1 ENHRY and CDR2 SYGVKD. The CDR3 is made up of 12 amino acids. Trimming left V 11 bases short and J 2 bases short, with 12 bases between. The chain's CDR3 is CAASGLQETQYF. The CDR3, as DNA: TGTGCCGCGTCTGGACTGCAAGAGACCCAGTACTTC.

This clonotype was seen more than once but under ten times. This chain links TRBV7-8 with TRBJ1-2, with a weak D call TRBD1 (6 bases). Germline values: CDR1 SGHVS, CDR2 FQNEAQ. The length of the CDR3 is 16 residues. The V and J ends lost 3 bases and 0 bases respectively, with 14 bases between them. CDR3 sequence (DNA): TGTGCCAGCAGCTTGGGGGGCAGTACTTCTAACTATGGCTACACCTTC. Translating gives CASSLGGSTSNYGYTF.

The CDR3 spells CASSPPHKNTEAFF. CDR3 DNA sequence: TGTGCCAGCAGCCCCCCCCACAAGAACACTGAAGCTTTCTTT. The rearrangement links TRBV7-2 to TRBJ1-1; D not resolved. The germline CDR1 and CDR2 sequences are SGHTA and FQGNSA. V was clipped by 5 bases and J by 1 base, with 11 bases between them. The CDR3 spans 14 residues.

Regarding this clonotype: At one of its ends the junction is not consistent with the germline gene, which may arise from a read error. The DNA for the CDR3 is TGTGCTAGCAGCTTAGACGGGCTGGGATACGAGCAGTACTTC. This codes for CASSLDGLGYEQYF. The rearrangement joins TRBV7-6 to TRBJ2-7; D gene uncertain. The V gene's germline CDR1 is SGHVS and CDR2 FNYEAQ. CDR3 length equals 14 residues.

This clonotype was counted between two and nine times. The chain recombines TRBV2 with TRBJ2-5, with 10 bases aligning to TRBD2. Germline loops: CDR1 SNHLY, CDR2 FYNNEI. The CDR3 length is 20 residues. Trimming at V came to 4 bases and at J to 2 bases, leaving 19 bases not matched to a gene. CDR3 DNA: TGTGCCAGCAGTGCCAGCGGGGGGGCCCATCCCGAGAATCCACAAGAGACCCAGTACTTC. Residues: CASSASGGAHPENPQETQYF.

This clonotype was recorded many times. This sequence joins TRBV5-8 and TRBJ2-3; no firm D call. V lost 0 bases to trimming and J lost 1 base, with 3 bases between them. This CDR3 has 13 amino acids. The V gene's germline CDR1 is SGHTS and CDR2 YDEGEE. DNA for the CDR3: TGTGCCAGCAGCTTGGCGCGCACAGATACGCAGTATTTT. It is translated as CASSLARTDTQYF.

Only a few counts were recorded for this clonotype. The chain joins TRBV6-5 to TRBJ1-2; D uncertain. Germline V lookup: CDR1 MNHEY, CDR2 SVGAGI. This CDR3 has 15 residues. V was cut by 8 bases and J by 3 bases, with 19 bases left in between. The DNA for the CDR3 is TGTGCCAGCGCTTGGGGAGCATCCACCCACTATGGCTACACCTTC. This gives the protein CASAWGASTHYGYTF.

This clonotype was counted many times. The chain has TRBV10-2 and TRBJ2-1; the match to TRBD2 covers 8 bases. V trimming: 3 bases; J trimming: 5 bases; junction bases outside the gene matches: 3. The CDR3 is 14 residues long. The germline CDR1 and CDR2 sequences are WSHSY and SAAADI. In nucleotides, the CDR3 is TGCGCCAGCAGTGAACGGGGGGGGGACAATGAGCAGTTCTTC. It codes for CASSERGGDNEQFF.

Many counts were recorded for this clonotype. This rearrangement joins TRBV30 to TRBJ1-1; TRBD1 agrees at 7 bases. Germline loops: CDR1 GTSNPN, CDR2 SVGIG (reference sequence). After removal of 8 bases from V and 8 bases from J, the junction contained 14 bases not matched to a gene. This CDR3 comprises 13 residues. The CDR3 DNA reads TGTGCCGGAAACAGGGGAGGGAGCGGGGAAGCTTTCTTT. It specifies CAGNRGGSGEAFF. The variable domain in full, with the rest retrieved from reference TRBV30 and TRBJ1-1, is SQTIHQWPATLVQPVGSPLSLECTVEGTSNPNLYWYRQAAGRGLQLLFYSVGIGQISSEVPQNLSASRPQDRQFILSSKKLLLSDSGFYLCAGNRGGSGEAFFGQGTRLTVV.

The genes are TRBV6-4 and TRBJ2-6, with TRBD1 matching over 7 bases. Trimming took 2 bases from V and 2 from J; bases not matched to a gene: 6. Looked up from germline, CDR1 is MRHNA and CDR2 is SNTAGT. This CDR3 has 17 residues. The CDR3 coding sequence is TGTGCCAGCAGTGACAGACAGGGAACTACTGGGGCCAACGTCCTGACTTTC. This encodes CASSDRQGTTGANVLTF.

This chain uses TRBV10-1 with TRBJ2-7, with 9 positions matching TRBD1. Germline CDR1 reads WNHNN; CDR2 reads SYGVQD (reference sequence). Trimming at V came to 6 bases and at J to 4 bases, leaving 4 bases not matched to a gene. This CDR3 comprises 13 residues. CDR3 sequence (DNA): TGCGCCAGCAGGATGGGGACAGGGTACGAGCAGTACTTC. This encodes CASRMGTGYEQYF.

This clonotype was seen at least ten times. The CDR3 bases are TGCGCCAGCAGGGCCGAGCGGGGGAAGGGCACAGATACGCAGTATTTT. This sequence encodes CASRAERGKGTDTQYF. This chain joins TRBV5-1 and TRBJ2-3, with 8 bases lining up with TRBD2. Germline V gene data show CDR1 as SGHRS and CDR2 as YFSETQ. The CDR3 has 16 amino acids. V trimming: 5 bases; J trimming: 1 base; junction bases outside the gene matches: 9.

The chain has TRBV12-3 or TRBV12-4 and TRBJ2-7, with D unclear. This CDR3 has 14 amino acids. V was shortened by 5 bases and J by 6 bases, with 17 bases between the two germline ends. The chain's CDR3 is CASSRIPDPGEQYF. The CDR3 DNA follows: TGTGCCAGCAGTCGGATCCCCGATCCCGGCGAGCAGTACTTC.

This clonotype was detected ten times or more. The rearrangement uses TRBV9 and TRBJ2-2; 7 nucleotides align to TRBD2. J lost 6 bases, V lost 6 bases, and 11 bases had no gene match. CDR3 length: 15 residues. CDR1 is SGDLS, CDR2 YYNGEE, per germline. The CDR3 coding sequence is TGTGCCAGCAAAGAAGGGAGGGGTACATCCGGGGAGCTGTTTTTT. This sequence encodes CASKEGRGTSGELFF.

As regards this clonotype: One junction end does not reproduce the germline sequence, and a read error may be involved. The rearrangement joins TRBV7-8 to TRBJ1-3, with 7 bases identical to TRBD1. There are 16 residues in the CDR3. Germline values: CDR1 SGHVS, CDR2 FQNEAQ. The CDR3 nucleotides are TGCGCCAGCAGCCAAGCACCAGGGGGCTCTGGAAACACCATATATTTT. Its protein is CASSQAPGGSGNTIYF.